The 21 T cell receptor beta chains below come from one sample, sequenced in a study of T cell responses to AZD1222 COVID-19 vaccine. Produced via immunoSEQ multiplex PCR; TCRdb's table is partial and in-frame only. This sample yields 150,000 to 180,000 clones, of which roughly 90% are seen a single time; 1.5% belongs to the top ten. Sequenced here: peripheral blood, sampled 28 days after the second AZD1222 dose. The receptor source for this set is an adult who received the AZD1222 COVID-19 vaccine.

This chain links TRBV28 with TRBJ1-3, with a weak D call TRBD1 (5 bases). V was shortened by 1 base and J by 4 bases, with 5 bases between the two germline ends. The CDR3 extends over 13 amino acids. Germline-derived CDR1 and CDR2 are MDHEN and SYDVKM. CDR3 residues: CASSLSGGNTIYF. CDR3 bases: TGTGCCAGCAGTTTATCAGGGGGAAACACCATATATTTT. The full variable domain, with the rest looked up from reference TRBV28 and TRBJ1-3, is DVKVTQSSRYLVKRTGEKVFLECVQDMDHENMFWYRQDPGLGLRLIYFSYDVKMKEKGDIPEGYSVSREKKERFSLILESASTNQTSMYLCASSLSGGNTIYFGEGSWLTVV.

V is TRBV5-1 and J is TRBJ2-2; 11 bases fit TRBD1. The germline V gene encodes CDR1 SGHRS and CDR2 YFSETQ. The trim removed 2 bases at V and 6 bases at J, leaving 9 bases unmatched. The CDR3 has 17 amino acids. The CDR3 nucleotides read TGCGCCAGCAGCTTCGGCCCCGGGACAGGGGGATCCGGGGAGCTGTTTTTT. It translates to CASSFGPGTGGSGELFF.

The gene calls are TRBV30 and TRBJ2-1; 7 nucleotides agree with TRBD1. The V gene's germline CDR1 is GTSNPN and CDR2 SVGIG (reference sequence). With V trimmed by 0 bases and J by 0 bases, 2 bases remained unmatched. This CDR3 spans 15 amino acids. The CDR3 DNA reads as TGTGCCTGGAGTGTACAGGGGACCTCCTACAATGAGCAGTTCTTC. Protein product: CAWSVQGTSYNEQFF.

This clone was counted between two and nine times. The same CDR3 arises from other DNA sequences in this sample as well. This chain connects TRBV11-2 to TRBJ1-5; D gene ambiguous. V shed 1 base and J shed 3 bases, with 7 bases lying between them. Per germline, CDR1 SGHAT and CDR2 FQNNGV. The CDR3 is made up of 14 amino acids. CDR3 region: CASSLGLFNQPQHF. The CDR3 DNA reads as TGTGCCAGCAGCTTAGGGTTGTTCAATCAGCCCCAGCATTTT.

The chain recombines TRBV10-3 with TRBJ2-3; D remains ambiguous. CDR1 is ENHRY, CDR2 SYGVKD, per germline. The germline V and J ends were trimmed by 7 bases and 0 bases, with 17 bases remaining between them. The length of the CDR3 is 16 residues. This CDR3 is CAITESTLDSTDTQYF. The CDR3 nucleotides read TGTGCCATCACCGAATCTACTCTAGACAGCACAGATACGCAGTATTTT.

The rearrangement uses TRBV9 and TRBJ2-3; 8 nucleotides line up with TRBD2. The junction had 8 bases not matched to a gene; V was cut back by 3 bases and J by 2 bases. Germline V CDR1 and CDR2: SGDLS, YYNGEE. The CDR3 is 16 amino acids. The CDR3, as DNA: TGTGCCAGCAGCGCCCGTAGCGGGACATTCACAGATACGCAGTATTTT. Its protein is CASSARSGTFTDTQYF.

This chain links TRBV30 with TRBJ2-1, with TRBD1 matching 12 bases. Germline CDR1 and CDR2: GTSNPN and SVGIG (reference sequence). With 5 bases clipped from V and 7 bases from J, the junction kept 6 bases outside the gene matches. The CDR3 length is 14 residues. The CDR3 DNA sequence: TGTGCCTGGGGAACGGGACAGGGGGCAAATGAGCAGTTCTTC. It encodes CAWGTGQGANEQFF.

This chain uses TRBV2 with TRBJ1-4; D gene ambiguous. Trimming took 10 bases from V and 4 from J, leaving 16 bases between them. Looked up from germline, CDR1 is SNHLY and CDR2 is FYNNEI. The CDR3 extends over 14 amino acids. CDR3 bases: TGTGCCACCCTAGGGCCGCTCGGTAATGAAAAACTGTTTTTT. This encodes CATLGPLGNEKLFF.

The sample holds one count of this clone. The rearrangement joins TRBV11-2 to TRBJ2-3; TRBD2 agrees at 8 bases. The V gene's germline CDR1 is SGHAT and CDR2 FQNNGV. V was pared by 1 base and J by 0 bases, with 6 bases of the junction left unmatched. CDR3 length: 17 residues. The CDR3 loop reads CASSLGRGTRSTDTQYF. CDR3 nucleotides: TGTGCCAGCAGCTTAGGTCGAGGGACTAGGAGCACAGATACGCAGTATTTT.

The chain employs TRBV12-3 or TRBV12-4 and TRBJ2-1; D remains unclear. The CDR3 has 12 amino acids. Between the trimmed V and J ends, which lost 3 bases and 13 bases, there was a span of 13 bases. CDR3 region: CASSLVVVGQFF. The CDR3 DNA reads TGTGCCAGCAGTTTGGTTGTAGTGGGACAGTTCTTC.

This rearrangement joins TRBV28 to TRBJ1-2, with a weak D call TRBD1 (6 bases). CDR1 and CDR2 (germline): MDHEN, SYDVKM. Trimming stripped 5 bases from V and 4 bases from J, with 11 bases between. CDR3 size: 13 residues. CDR3 sequence: CASSPDRGYGYTF. CDR3 bases: TGTGCCAGCAGTCCGGACAGAGGCTATGGCTACACCTTC.

This clone was counted once. V gene TRBV5-4 combines with J gene TRBJ2-7; 8 bases agree with TRBD1. Unmatched junction bases numbered 7, after V lost 4 bases and J lost 7 bases. This CDR3 has 13 amino acids. Germline values: CDR1 SGHNT, CDR2 YYREEE (reference sequence). The CDR3, as DNA: TGTGCCAGCAGCCAGGACAGGGCCCGTGAGCAGTACTTC. Protein: CASSQDRAREQYF.

The V and J genes are TRBV27 and TRBJ2-2; maybe TRBD1 (6 bases). Deletions cut 3 bases from V and 7 bases from J, with 15 bases between. CDR1 and CDR2 from the germline V gene are MNHEY and SMNVEV (reference sequence). The CDR3 is 15 amino acids. Written as DNA, the CDR3 is TGTGCCAGCAGTTTCGTCCGACAGGTCAACGGGGAGCTGTTTTTT. This sequence encodes CASSFVRQVNGELFF.

The gene calls are TRBV3-1 (or the pseudogene TRBV3-2) and TRBJ2-7; tentative D call: TRBD1 (6 bases). Germline loops: CDR1 LGHDT, CDR2 YNNKEL (reference sequence). The CDR3 covers 16 residues. Trimming took 0 bases from V and 0 from J, leaving 12 bases between them. DNA for the CDR3: TGTGCCAGCAGCCAAGACCGAACAGGGATCTCCTACGAGCAGTACTTC. Translated, it gives CASSQDRTGISYEQYF.

The CDR3 nucleotides read TGTGCCAGCAGCTTAGGGACAGTCAATTCACCCCTCCACTTT. It yields the protein CASSLGTVNSPLHF. The V call is TRBV7-9, the J call TRBJ1-6; TRBD1 is a possible D gene (6 bases). The CDR3 is 14 amino acids. Germline CDR1 and CDR2: SEHNR and FQNEAQ (reference sequence). Deletions cut 1 base from V and 7 bases from J, with 8 bases between.

The chain joins TRBV27 to TRBJ2-1; 9 positions agree with TRBD2. Germline lookup yields CDR1 MNHEY and CDR2 SMNVEV (reference sequence). The CDR3 is made up of 14 amino acids. J was trimmed by 5 bases and V by 11 bases; bases with no gene match: 10. The CDR3 sequence: CASSIAGVNNEQFF. The CDR3 coding sequence is TGTGCCTCCTCCATAGCGGGAGTAAACAATGAGCAGTTCTTC.

The chain recombines TRBV5-5 with TRBJ2-3; 9 nucleotides agree with TRBD1. CDR3 length equals 15 residues. The J segment lost 4 bases and the V segment lost 5 bases, leaving 8 bases of the junction unmatched. Germline CDR1 is SGHKS and CDR2 is YYEKEE (reference sequence). CDR3 region: CASRQGQGGPDTQYF. The CDR3 DNA reads as TGTGCCAGCAGACAGGGACAGGGTGGCCCAGATACGCAGTATTTT.

This clone was seen only once. The DNA of the CDR3 is TGTGCCAGCTCACCTCCCCGGGACCAAGAGACCCAGTACTTC. Translated: CASSPPRDQETQYF. The chain recombines TRBV18 with TRBJ2-5; D is undetermined. V lost 3 bases and J 0 bases, leaving 8 bases between the germline ends. The CDR3 is made up of 14 amino acids. Germline CDR1 reads KGHSH; CDR2 reads LQKENI.

The V and J genes are TRBV2 and TRBJ2-7; D tentatively reads TRBD1 or TRBD2 (6 bases each). CDR3 size: 13 residues. Deletions cut 8 bases from V and 2 bases from J, with 13 bases between. Germline values: CDR1 SNHLY, CDR2 FYNNEI. CDR3 nucleotide sequence: TGTGCCAGCGAAGGGGGGACAACCTACGAGCAGTACTTC. Its translation: CASEGGTTYEQYF.

The chain carries TRBV12-3 or TRBV12-4 and TRBJ1-1, with 8 bases lining up with TRBD1. V dropped 6 bases and J dropped 6; count of bases not matched to a gene: 6. The CDR3 is 13 residues long. In DNA, the CDR3 is TGTGCCAGCAGCCCGGACAGGGCCTCTGAAGCTTTCTTT. The encoded protein is CASSPDRASEAFF.

The chain links TRBV3-1 (or the pseudogene TRBV3-2) to TRBJ1-1; TRBD1 might be the D (6 bases). This CDR3 has 14 residues. Germline CDR1 is LGHDT and CDR2 is YNNKEL (reference sequence). The V end was cut by 7 bases, the J end by 1 base, with 13 bases between. CDR3 nucleotides: TGTGCCAGCACAGGGGTCACGGGGAACACTGAAGCTTTCTTT. As protein: CASTGVTGNTEAFF.